These T cell receptor beta chains were read from a single sample in a study of cytomegalovirus exposure and HLA in healthy donors. Some clones are missing from TCRdb's copy, which holds only in-frame ones; the method was immunoSEQ multiplex PCR. Seen here are over 65,000 clones, roughly 69% observed once, and the top ten hold 6.5% to 7.5%. Sequencing input: PBMCs. These receptors all stem from a woman between 50 and 59 years old in good health and CMV-seropositive. Both conserved end residues are trimmed from each CDR3.

CDR3: SVARGTGETEAF
J: TRBJ1-1
V: TRBV29-1
length: 12

CDR3: ASMRNTEAF
J: TRBJ1-1
V: TRBV6-6
length: 9

CDR3: ASRDMSSGNTIY
J: TRBJ1-3
V: TRBV10-2
length: 12

CDR3: ASSLGLAYEQF
J: TRBJ2-1
V: TRBV5-1
length: 11

CDR3: ASSPSQSDTQY
J: TRBJ2-3
V: TRBV5-1
length: 11

CDR3: ASSLPSTNEKLF
J: TRBJ1-4
V: TRBV7-9
length: 12

CDR3: ASSDSMKRARVACSYQETQY
J: TRBJ2-5
V: TRBV6-4
length: 20

CDR3: ASKRQGSTEAF
J: TRBJ1-1
V: TRBV6-1
length: 11

CDR3: ASSPSSTSANTEAF
J: TRBJ1-1
V: TRBV19
length: 14

CDR3: ATSREWTGGYT
J: TRBJ1-2
V: TRBV15
length: 11

CDR3: ASSAGGGGNSPLH
J: TRBJ1-6
V: TRBV5-4
length: 13

CDR3: ASSHYRDRAF
J: TRBJ1-1
V: TRBV7-9
length: 10

CDR3: ASSLVASGAYEQY
J: TRBJ2-7
V: TRBV5-4
length: 13

CDR3: ASSLGLSGTETQY
J: TRBJ2-5
V: TRBV5-5
length: 13

CDR3: ASSLESSSYNEQF
J: TRBJ2-1
V: TRBV11-2
length: 13

CDR3: ASSLDSGGTDTQY
J: TRBJ2-3
V: TRBV5-1
length: 13

CDR3: ASTAGQGTYEQY
J: TRBJ2-7
V: TRBV25-1
length: 12

CDR3: ASSVSGQGSGYT
J: TRBJ1-2
V: TRBV9
length: 12

CDR3: ASSEERVPIAENSPLH
J: TRBJ1-6
V: TRBV6-1
length: 16

CDR3: ASSPGEAETQY
J: TRBJ2-5
V: TRBV18
length: 11

CDR3: ASSSTGVGNTIY
J: TRBJ1-3
V: TRBV19
length: 12

CDR3: ASSLAPRGLVNTEAF
J: TRBJ1-1
V: TRBV7-2
length: 15

CDR3: ASSGQLRDTQY
J: TRBJ2-3
V: TRBV2
length: 11

CDR3: ASSQELVRDRAYNEQF
J: TRBJ2-1
V: TRBV4-1
length: 16

CDR3: SSSTRLGLGEQY
J: TRBJ2-7
V: TRBV7-9
length: 12

CDR3: ASSYSTATEAF
J: TRBJ1-1
V: TRBV6-5
length: 11

CDR3: ASSFIAGGTETQY
J: TRBJ2-5
V: TRBV6-5
length: 13